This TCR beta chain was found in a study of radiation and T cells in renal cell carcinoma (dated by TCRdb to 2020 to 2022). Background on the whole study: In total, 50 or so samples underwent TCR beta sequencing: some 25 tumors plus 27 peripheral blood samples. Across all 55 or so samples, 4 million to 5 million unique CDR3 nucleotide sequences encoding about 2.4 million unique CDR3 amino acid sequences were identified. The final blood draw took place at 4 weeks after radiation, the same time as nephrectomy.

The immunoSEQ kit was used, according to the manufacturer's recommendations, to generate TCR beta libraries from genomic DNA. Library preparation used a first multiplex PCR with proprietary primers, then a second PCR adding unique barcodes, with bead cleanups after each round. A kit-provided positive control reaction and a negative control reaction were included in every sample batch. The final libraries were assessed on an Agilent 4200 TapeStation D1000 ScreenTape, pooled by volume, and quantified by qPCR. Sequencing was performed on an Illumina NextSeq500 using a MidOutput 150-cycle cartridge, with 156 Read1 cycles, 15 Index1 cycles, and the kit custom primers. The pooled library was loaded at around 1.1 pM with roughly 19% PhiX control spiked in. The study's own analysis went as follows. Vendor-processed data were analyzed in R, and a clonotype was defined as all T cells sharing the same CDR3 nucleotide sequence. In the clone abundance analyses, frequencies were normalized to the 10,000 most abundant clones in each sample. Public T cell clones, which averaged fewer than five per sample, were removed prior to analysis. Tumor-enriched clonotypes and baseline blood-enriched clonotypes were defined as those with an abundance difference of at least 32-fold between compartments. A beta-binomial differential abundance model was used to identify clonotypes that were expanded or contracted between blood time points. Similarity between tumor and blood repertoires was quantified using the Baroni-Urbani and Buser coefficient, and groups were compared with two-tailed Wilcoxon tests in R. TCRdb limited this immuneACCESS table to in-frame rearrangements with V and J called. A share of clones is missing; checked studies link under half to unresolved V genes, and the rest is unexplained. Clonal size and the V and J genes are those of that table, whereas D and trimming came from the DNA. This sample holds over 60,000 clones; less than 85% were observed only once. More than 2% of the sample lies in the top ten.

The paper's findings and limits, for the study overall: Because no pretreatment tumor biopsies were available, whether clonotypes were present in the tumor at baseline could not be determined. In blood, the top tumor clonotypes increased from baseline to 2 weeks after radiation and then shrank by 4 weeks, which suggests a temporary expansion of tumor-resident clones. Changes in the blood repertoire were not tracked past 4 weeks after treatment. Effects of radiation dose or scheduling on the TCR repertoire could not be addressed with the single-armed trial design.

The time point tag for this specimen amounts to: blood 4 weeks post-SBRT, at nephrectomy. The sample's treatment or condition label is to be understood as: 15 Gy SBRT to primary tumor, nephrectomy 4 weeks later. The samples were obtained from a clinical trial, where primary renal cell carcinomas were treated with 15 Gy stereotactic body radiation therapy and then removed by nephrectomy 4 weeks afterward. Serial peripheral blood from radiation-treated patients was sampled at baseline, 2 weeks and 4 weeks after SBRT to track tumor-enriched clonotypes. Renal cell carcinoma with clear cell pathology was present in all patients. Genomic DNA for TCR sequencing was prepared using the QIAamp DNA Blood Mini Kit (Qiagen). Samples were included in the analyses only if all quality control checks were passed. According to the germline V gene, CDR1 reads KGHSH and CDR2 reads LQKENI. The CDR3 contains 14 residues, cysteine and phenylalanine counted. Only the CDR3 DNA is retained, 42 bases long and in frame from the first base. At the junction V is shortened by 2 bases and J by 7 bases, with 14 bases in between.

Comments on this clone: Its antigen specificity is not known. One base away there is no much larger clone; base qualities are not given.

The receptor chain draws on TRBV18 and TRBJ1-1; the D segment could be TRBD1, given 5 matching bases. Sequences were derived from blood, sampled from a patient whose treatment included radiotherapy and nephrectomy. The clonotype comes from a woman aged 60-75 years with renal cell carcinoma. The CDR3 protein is CASSPNTGSLEAFF. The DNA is TGTGCCAGCTCACCAAATACAGGATCTCTTGAAGCTTTCTTT.